The rows below give T cell receptor beta chains drawn from one sample of a study of blood T cell repertoires in COVID-19. Here immunoSEQ multiplex PCR was the method, and the copy in TCRdb shows in-frame clones only, minus some. The profile covers approximately 230,000 clones, with approximately 90% appearing a single time and approximately 2.1% taken by the ten largest. Specimen: peripheral blood. Receptors originate from a middle-aged woman who had recovered from COVID-19. CDR3s include the opening cysteine and the closing phenylalanine or tryptophan. The order of the fields is CDR3 length, V gene, D gene, J gene, clone size, CDR3 protein, CDR3 DNA. A D gene is named only where the DNA matches it firmly. Rows give clone size only sometimes, using once, few, many, or a class for an expanded clone.

len: 14; v_gene: TRBV19; d_gene: TRBD1; j_gene: TRBJ1-2; abundance: NA; CDR3aa: CASSIGTGPYGYTF; CDR3nt: TGTGCCAGTAGTATCGGGACAGGGCCCTATGGCTACACCTTC
len: 16; v_gene: TRBV18; d_gene: TRBD2; j_gene: TRBJ2-5; abundance: NA; CDR3aa: CASSPRVAGKQETQYF; CDR3nt: TGTGCCAGCTCACCACGGGTAGCGGGGAAACAAGAGACCCAGTACTTC
len: 17; v_gene: TRBV15; d_gene: NA; j_gene: TRBJ1-1; abundance: NA; CDR3aa: CATSRDGEGGWNTEAFF; CDR3nt: TGTGCCACCAGCAGAGATGGGGAGGGCGGATGGAACACTGAAGCTTTCTTT
len: 16; v_gene: TRBV7-2; d_gene: NA; j_gene: TRBJ2-3; abundance: NA; CDR3aa: CASSRSLGTSTDTQYF; CDR3nt: TGTGCCAGCAGCCGGAGTTTGGGGACTAGCACAGATACGCAGTATTTT
len: 17; v_gene: TRBV27; d_gene: TRBD2; j_gene: TRBJ2-3; abundance: NA; CDR3aa: CASSPTSGSTSTDTQYF; CDR3nt: TGTGCCAGCAGTCCGACTAGCGGGAGTACTAGCACAGATACGCAGTATTTT
len: 14; v_gene: TRBV27; d_gene: TRBD1; j_gene: TRBJ1-5; abundance: NA; CDR3aa: CASSLTGYKQPQHF; CDR3nt: TGTGCCAGCAGTCTGACAGGGTATAAGCAGCCCCAGCATTTT
len: 14; v_gene: TRBV7-9; d_gene: NA; j_gene: TRBJ1-1; abundance: NA; CDR3aa: CASSLTGMNTEAFF; CDR3nt: TGTGCCAGCAGCTTAACAGGCATGAACACTGAAGCTTTTTTT
len: 16; v_gene: TRBV7-2; d_gene: TRBD1; j_gene: TRBJ1-4; abundance: NA; CDR3aa: CASSLGVGQPNEKLFF; CDR3nt: TGTGCCAGCAGCTTAGGAGTGGGACAGCCGAATGAAAAACTGTTTTTT
len: 15; v_gene: TRBV2; d_gene: NA; j_gene: TRBJ2-2; abundance: once; CDR3aa: CASSERAGATGELFF; CDR3nt: TGTGCCAGCAGTGAACGGGCAGGGGCCACCGGGGAGCTGTTTTTT
len: 17; v_gene: TRBV7-3; d_gene: TRBD1; j_gene: TRBJ1-2; abundance: NA; CDR3aa: CASSLTGTGATNYGYTF; CDR3nt: TGTGCCAGCAGCTTAACGGGGACAGGGGCCACTAACTATGGCTACACCTTC
len: 14; v_gene: TRBV28; d_gene: TRBD1; j_gene: TRBJ1-2; abundance: NA; CDR3aa: CASRTGRKNYGYTF; CDR3nt: TGTGCCAGCCGGACAGGCCGGAAAAACTATGGCTACACCTTC
len: 19; v_gene: TRBV5-8; d_gene: TRBD2; j_gene: TRBJ2-1; abundance: NA; CDR3aa: CASSSRLAGVMGGLNEQFF; CDR3nt: TGTGCCAGCAGCTCGAGACTAGCGGGAGTAATGGGGGGATTAAATGAGCAGTTCTTC
len: 16; v_gene: TRBV5-6; d_gene: TRBD1; j_gene: TRBJ2-5; abundance: NA; CDR3aa: CASSIDRGLDQETQYF; CDR3nt: TGTGCCAGCAGCATTGACAGGGGGCTAGACCAAGAGACCCAGTACTTC
len: 16; v_gene: TRBV9; d_gene: TRBD2; j_gene: TRBJ2-3; abundance: NA; CDR3aa: CASSVGLAGGEDTQYF; CDR3nt: TGTGCCAGCAGCGTAGGGCTAGCGGGGGGAGAAGATACGCAGTATTTT
len: 16; v_gene: TRBV25-1; d_gene: TRBD2; j_gene: TRBJ2-1; abundance: NA; CDR3aa: CASNNPGLAGHNEQFF; CDR3nt: TGTGCCAGCAACAACCCGGGACTAGCGGGACACAATGAGCAGTTCTTC
len: 15; v_gene: TRBV18; d_gene: NA; j_gene: TRBJ1-2; abundance: NA; CDR3aa: CASSPGADGKGGYTF; CDR3nt: TGTGCCAGCTCACCAGGAGCCGACGGTAAAGGTGGCTACACCTTC
len: 11; v_gene: TRBV6-1; d_gene: NA; j_gene: TRBJ2-7; abundance: once; CDR3aa: CASSDPYEQYF; CDR3nt: TGTGCCAGCAGTGATCCGTACGAGCAGTACTTC
len: 17; v_gene: TRBV28; d_gene: NA; j_gene: TRBJ1-4; abundance: NA; CDR3aa: CASTPQGPGPRSGKLFF; CDR3nt: TGTGCCAGCACCCCTCAGGGGCCGGGACCTCGCTCGGGAAAACTGTTTTTT
len: 12; v_gene: TRBV7-2; d_gene: NA; j_gene: TRBJ2-3; abundance: NA; CDR3aa: CASSLTGPTQYF; CDR3nt: TGTGCCAGCAGCTTGACAGGACCTACGCAGTATTTT
len: 13; v_gene: TRBV23-1; d_gene: NA; j_gene: TRBJ2-5; abundance: NA; CDR3aa: CASKEGGWETQYF; CDR3nt: TGCGCCAGCAAAGAGGGGGGGTGGGAGACCCAGTACTTC
len: 15; v_gene: TRBV2; d_gene: TRBD2; j_gene: TRBJ2-7; abundance: NA; CDR3aa: CASSPRTSGYYEQYF; CDR3nt: TGTGCCAGCAGTCCAAGGACTAGCGGCTACTACGAGCAGTACTTC
len: 16; v_gene: TRBV28; d_gene: TRBD1; j_gene: TRBJ1-3; abundance: NA; CDR3aa: CASSPVGGFSGNTIYF; CDR3nt: TGTGCCAGCAGCCCGGTAGGGGGCTTCTCTGGAAACACCATATATTTT
len: 14; v_gene: TRBV28; d_gene: NA; j_gene: TRBJ1-6; abundance: NA; CDR3aa: CASSLAGKGSPLHF; CDR3nt: TGTGCCAGCAGTTTAGCAGGGAAGGGCTCACCCCTCCACTTT
len: 14; v_gene: TRBV29-1; d_gene: NA; j_gene: TRBJ1-5; abundance: once; CDR3aa: CSVEGAAGNQPQHF; CDR3nt: TGCAGCGTTGAGGGCGCTGCCGGCAATCAGCCCCAGCATTTT
len: 16; v_gene: TRBV7-6; d_gene: NA; j_gene: TRBJ2-3; abundance: NA; CDR3aa: CASSLLPAPVTDTQYF; CDR3nt: TGTGCCAGCAGCTTATTACCAGCGCCAGTCACAGATACGCAGTATTTT
len: 16; v_gene: TRBV11-2; d_gene: TRBD2; j_gene: TRBJ2-3; abundance: NA; CDR3aa: CASSPLAGVGADTQYF; CDR3nt: TGTGCCAGCAGCCCGCTAGCGGGGGTTGGCGCAGATACGCAGTATTTT
len: 15; v_gene: TRBV28; d_gene: NA; j_gene: TRBJ1-6; abundance: NA; CDR3aa: CASRMEGSYNSPLHF; CDR3nt: TGTGCCAGCAGGATGGAGGGCTCCTATAATTCACCCCTCCACTTT
len: 14; v_gene: TRBV10-3; d_gene: TRBD1; j_gene: TRBJ1-1; abundance: NA; CDR3aa: CAISDGQGWAEAFF; CDR3nt: TGTGCCATCAGCGACGGACAGGGTTGGGCTGAAGCTTTCTTT
len: 15; v_gene: TRBV5-4; d_gene: NA; j_gene: TRBJ2-5; abundance: NA; CDR3aa: CASSLGSLAGETQYF; CDR3nt: TGTGCCAGCAGCTTGGGTTCGCTAGCAGGAGAGACCCAGTACTTC
len: 14; v_gene: TRBV19; d_gene: NA; j_gene: TRBJ1-5; abundance: NA; CDR3aa: CASRARQDNQPQHF; CDR3nt: TGTGCCAGTAGGGCGAGACAGGATAATCAGCCCCAGCATTTT
len: 14; v_gene: TRBV2; d_gene: NA; j_gene: TRBJ1-6; abundance: few; CDR3aa: CASTPGGGISPLHF; CDR3nt: TGTGCCAGCACCCCGGGGGGAGGGATTTCACCCCTCCACTTT
len: 13; v_gene: TRBV27; d_gene: TRBD2; j_gene: TRBJ2-1; abundance: NA; CDR3aa: CASSFIAGPEQFF; CDR3nt: TGTGCCAGCAGTTTCATAGCGGGTCCCGAGCAGTTCTTC
len: 14; v_gene: TRBV7-2; d_gene: TRBD1; j_gene: TRBJ1-3; abundance: NA; CDR3aa: CASSYDRAGNTIYF; CDR3nt: TGTGCCAGCAGCTACGACAGGGCTGGAAACACCATATATTTT
len: 13; v_gene: TRBV28; d_gene: TRBD1; j_gene: TRBJ2-7; abundance: NA; CDR3aa: CASSLGQGYEQYF; CDR3nt: TGTGCCAGCAGTCTGGGACAGGGCTACGAGCAGTACTTC
len: 14; v_gene: TRBV20-1; d_gene: TRBD2; j_gene: TRBJ2-5; abundance: NA; CDR3aa: CSASGIAGEETQYF; CDR3nt: TGCAGTGCTAGTGGTATAGCGGGAGAAGAGACCCAGTACTTC
len: 17; v_gene: TRBV7-6; d_gene: TRBD2; j_gene: TRBJ2-7; abundance: NA; CDR3aa: CASSLGLAGLSSYEQYF; CDR3nt: TGTGCCAGCAGCCTCGGACTAGCGGGCCTGAGCTCCTACGAGCAGTACTTC
len: 18; v_gene: TRBV19; d_gene: TRBD1; j_gene: TRBJ1-6; abundance: NA; CDR3aa: CASSGPPGTGSLSSPLHF; CDR3nt: TGTGCCAGTAGTGGCCCCCCCGGGACAGGAAGCCTCAGTTCACCCCTCCACTTT
len: 11; v_gene: TRBV29-1; d_gene: NA; j_gene: TRBJ2-5; abundance: NA; CDR3aa: CSVEAGETQYF; CDR3nt: TGCAGCGTTGAGGCGGGGGAGACCCAGTACTTC
len: 14; v_gene: TRBV24-1; d_gene: TRBD1; j_gene: TRBJ1-2; abundance: NA; CDR3aa: CATSARQGAYGYTF; CDR3nt: TGTGCCACCAGTGCTCGACAGGGAGCCTATGGCTACACCTTC
len: 15; v_gene: TRBV10-3; d_gene: NA; j_gene: TRBJ1-1; abundance: NA; CDR3aa: CAISEFDSLNTEAFF; CDR3nt: TGTGCCATCAGTGAATTCGACAGTTTGAACACTGAAGCTTTCTTT
len: 16; v_gene: TRBV28; d_gene: TRBD1; j_gene: TRBJ2-2; abundance: NA; CDR3aa: CASSLWTGGRTGELFF; CDR3nt: TGTGCCAGCAGTTTATGGACAGGGGGTAGGACCGGGGAGCTGTTTTTT
len: 15; v_gene: TRBV7-2; d_gene: TRBD2; j_gene: TRBJ2-3; abundance: NA; CDR3aa: CASSLGGRNTDTQYF; CDR3nt: TGTGCCAGCAGCTTAGGCGGGAGAAACACAGATACGCAGTATTTT
len: 16; v_gene: TRBV28; d_gene: TRBD1; j_gene: TRBJ1-2; abundance: once; CDR3aa: CASSLLSGTGIGGYTF; CDR3nt: TGTGCCAGCAGTTTGCTCTCCGGGACAGGGATTGGGGGCTACACCTTC
len: 19; v_gene: TRBV7-2; d_gene: TRBD2; j_gene: TRBJ2-1; abundance: NA; CDR3aa: CASSRSSGTSGSRDNEQFF; CDR3nt: TGTGCCAGCAGCCGTTCTTCCGGGACTAGCGGGAGTAGAGACAATGAGCAGTTCTTC
len: 15; v_gene: TRBV6-5; d_gene: TRBD1; j_gene: TRBJ2-7; abundance: NA; CDR3aa: CASNPTGTGNYEQYF; CDR3nt: TGTGCCAGCAACCCGACGGGGACAGGGAACTACGAGCAGTACTTC
len: 16; v_gene: TRBV4-3; d_gene: NA; j_gene: TRBJ2-7; abundance: NA; CDR3aa: CASSQEKVGGPYEQYF; CDR3nt: TGCGCCAGCAGCCAAGAGAAGGTCGGGGGACCCTACGAGCAGTACTTC
len: 16; v_gene: TRBV7-9; d_gene: NA; j_gene: TRBJ2-3; abundance: NA; CDR3aa: CASMSRVTSDTDTQYF; CDR3nt: TGTGCCAGCATGAGTCGTGTCACCTCCGACACAGATACGCAGTATTTT
len: 14; v_gene: TRBV19; d_gene: TRBD1; j_gene: TRBJ1-6; abundance: many; CDR3aa: CASKNNRGNSPLHF; CDR3nt: TGTGCCAGTAAAAATAACAGGGGTAATTCACCCCTCCACTTT
len: 15; v_gene: TRBV6-2/TRBV6-3; d_gene: TRBD1; j_gene: TRBJ2-1; abundance: many; CDR3aa: CASSYSGTGGNEQFF; CDR3nt: TGTGCCAGCAGTTACTCCGGGACAGGGGGCAATGAGCAGTTCTTC
len: 14; v_gene: TRBV23-1; d_gene: NA; j_gene: TRBJ2-5; abundance: NA; CDR3aa: CASSHRDSWETQYF; CDR3nt: TGCGCCAGCAGTCACCGGGACTCATGGGAGACCCAGTACTTC
len: 16; v_gene: TRBV6-5; d_gene: TRBD1; j_gene: TRBJ1-6; abundance: NA; CDR3aa: CASSSSFGTGASPLHF; CDR3nt: TGTGCCAGCAGTTCTTCATTTGGGACAGGAGCCTCACCCCTCCACTTT
len: 15; v_gene: TRBV7-2; d_gene: TRBD1; j_gene: TRBJ2-3; abundance: NA; CDR3aa: CASSEPGGTGDTQYF; CDR3nt: TGTGCCAGCAGTGAACCAGGGGGTACGGGAGATACGCAGTATTTT
len: 17; v_gene: TRBV19; d_gene: NA; j_gene: TRBJ1-5; abundance: NA; CDR3aa: CASSIGGHVSSNQPQHF; CDR3nt: TGTGCCAGTAGTATAGGGGGACATGTGAGTAGCAATCAGCCCCAGCATTTT
len: 16; v_gene: TRBV3-1/TRBV3-2; d_gene: NA; j_gene: TRBJ1-3; abundance: few; CDR3aa: CASSQALRSSGNTIYF; CDR3nt: TGTGCCAGCAGCCAAGCCCTACGGAGCTCTGGAAACACCATATATTTT
len: 14; v_gene: TRBV7-8; d_gene: NA; j_gene: TRBJ1-2; abundance: NA; CDR3aa: CASSLALEGRGYTF; CDR3nt: TGTGCCAGCAGCTTAGCGCTAGAGGGAAGGGGCTACACCTTC
len: 18; v_gene: TRBV11-3; d_gene: TRBD1; j_gene: TRBJ1-1; abundance: NA; CDR3aa: CASNLRRGDRGMNTEAFF; CDR3nt: TGTGCCAGCAACCTACGGAGGGGGGACAGGGGAATGAACACTGAAGCTTTCTTT
len: 16; v_gene: TRBV9; d_gene: NA; j_gene: TRBJ2-3; abundance: few; CDR3aa: CASSVGLLRGTDTQYF; CDR3nt: TGTGCCAGCAGCGTAGGGTTGCTACGAGGTACAGATACGCAGTATTTT